This TCR beta chain is drawn from a study of PD-1 blockade in classical Hodgkin lymphoma. As for the study in general: Patients in the cohort were put on intravenous nivolumab, 3 mg/kg every 2 weeks. Study-wide results and limits: Lower baseline TCR diversity marked trial partial responders and progressors. Why repertoires differed is undefined; disease activity or prior therapy possibly contributed. According to reports, newly diagnosed patients had lower baseline TCR diversity than healthy donors, and relapsed/refractory patients had lower baseline TCR diversity still.

As regards this clone: The antigen is unknown.

The table came from immunoSEQ multiplex PCR; TCRdb's copy has only in-frame clones and leaves some out. The sample includes 45,000 to 55,000 clones, about 75% of them seen just once. CDR1 MDHEN and CDR2 SYDVKM come from the germline V gene. J lost 8 bases, V lost 3 bases, and 7 bases had no gene match. The CDR3 has 15 amino acids. The time point here: cycle 4 day 1 (C4D1), after 6 weeks of nivolumab. Every patient relapsed after autologous stem cell transplantation, and brentuximab vedotin exposure varied. V usage is TRBV28 and J usage is TRBJ2-1, with 10 bases identical to TRBD2. Sample: peripheral blood mononuclear cells (PBMCs), taken before the fourth cycle of nivolumab. The sequence was collected from a human donor with classical Hodgkin lymphoma. CDR3 sequence: CASSFILAGVDEQFF. CDR3 in DNA: TGTGCCAGCAGTTTCATCCTAGCGGGAGTTGATGAGCAGTTCTTC.